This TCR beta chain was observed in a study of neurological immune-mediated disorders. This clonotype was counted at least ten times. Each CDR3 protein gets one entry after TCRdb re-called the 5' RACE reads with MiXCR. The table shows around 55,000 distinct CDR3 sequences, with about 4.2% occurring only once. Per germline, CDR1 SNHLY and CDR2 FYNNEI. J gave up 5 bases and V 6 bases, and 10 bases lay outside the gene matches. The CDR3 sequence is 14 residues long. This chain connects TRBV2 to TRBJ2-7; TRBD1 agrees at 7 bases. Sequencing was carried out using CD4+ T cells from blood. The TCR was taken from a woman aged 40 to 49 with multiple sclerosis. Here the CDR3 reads CASRARGYFDEQYF. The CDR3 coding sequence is TGTGCCAGCAGGGCCAGGGGGTATTTCGACGAGCAGTACTTC.